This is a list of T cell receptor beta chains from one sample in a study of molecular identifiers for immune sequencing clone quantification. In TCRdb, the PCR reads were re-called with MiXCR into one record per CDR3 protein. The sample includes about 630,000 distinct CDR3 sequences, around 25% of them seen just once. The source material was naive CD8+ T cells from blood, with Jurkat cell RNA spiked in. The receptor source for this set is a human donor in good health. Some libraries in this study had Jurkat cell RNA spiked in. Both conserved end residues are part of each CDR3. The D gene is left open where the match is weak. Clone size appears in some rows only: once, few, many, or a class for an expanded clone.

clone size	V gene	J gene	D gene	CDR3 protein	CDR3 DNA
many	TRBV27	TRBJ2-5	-	CASSMGLQETQYF	TGTGCCAGCAGCATGGGACTTCAAGAGACCCAGTACTTC
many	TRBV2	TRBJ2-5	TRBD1	CASSSGQGQETQYF	TGTGCCAGCAGTTCCGGACAGGGGCAAGAGACCCAGTACTTC
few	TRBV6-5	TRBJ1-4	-	CASSLVPSEKLFF	TGTGCCAGCAGTTTGGTGCCTTCTGAAAAACTGTTTTTT
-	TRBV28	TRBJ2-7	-	CASSLNRYPYEQYF	TGTGCCAGCAGTTTAAATCGGTACCCCTACGAGCAGTACTTC
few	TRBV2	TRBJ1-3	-	CASTGGLRSMLGTIYF	TGTGCCAGCACCGGGGGACTACGTTCGATGCTGGGCACCATATATTTT
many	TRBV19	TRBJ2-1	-	CASSIGSGPSSYNEQFF	TGTGCCAGTAGTATAGGTTCGGGCCCAAGCTCCTACAATGAGCAGTTCTTC
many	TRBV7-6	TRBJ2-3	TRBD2	CASSLVGLADTQYF	TGTGCCAGCAGCTTAGTGGGACTAGCAGATACGCAGTATTTT
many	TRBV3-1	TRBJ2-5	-	CASSQQSVPETQYF	TGTGCCAGCAGCCAACAGTCCGTCCCGGAGACCCAGTACTTC
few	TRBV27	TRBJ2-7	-	CASSLLVASTLYEQYF	TGTGCCAGCAGTTTACTTGTGGCTAGCACACTCTACGAGCAGTACTTC
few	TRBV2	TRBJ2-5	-	CASDDSGQETQYF	TGTGCCAGCGACGATTCAGGGCAAGAGACCCAGTACTTC
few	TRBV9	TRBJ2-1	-	CASSVAIQSSYNEQFF	TGTGCCAGCAGCGTAGCCATTCAAAGCTCCTACAATGAGCAGTTCTTC
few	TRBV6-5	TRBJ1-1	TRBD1	CATLTGMNTEAFF	TGTGCCACCCTGACAGGGATGAACACTGAAGCTTTCTTT
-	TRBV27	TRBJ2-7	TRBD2	CAGRVVSGGYEQYF	TGTGCCGGCAGAGTTGTTAGCGGGGGCTACGAGCAGTACTTC
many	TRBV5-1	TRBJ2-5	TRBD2	CASSLSPTSTSGTSRTQYF	TGCGCCAGCAGCTTGAGCCCCACCTCGACTAGCGGGACATCGAGGACCCAGTACTTC
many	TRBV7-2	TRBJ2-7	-	CASSLTGLGYEQYF	TGTGCCAGCAGTCTGACAGGCCTCGGCTACGAGCAGTACTTC
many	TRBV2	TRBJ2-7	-	CASRDLSEQYF	TGTGCCAGCAGGGACCTCAGCGAGCAGTACTTC
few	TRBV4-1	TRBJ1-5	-	CASSLGQGGIYSNQPQHF	TGCGCCAGCAGCCTAGGGCAGGGTGGGATTTATAGCAATCAGCCCCAGCATTTT
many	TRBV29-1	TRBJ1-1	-	CSATPGDNVLLEAFF	TGCAGCGCCACACCAGGGGATAATGTACTACTTGAAGCTTTCTTT
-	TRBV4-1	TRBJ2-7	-	CASSQPTTYEQYF	TGCGCCAGCAGCCAACCTACTACCTACGAGCAGTACTTC
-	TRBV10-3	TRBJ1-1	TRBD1	CAIQGQNTEAFF	TGTGCCATACAGGGGCAGAACACTGAAGCTTTCTTT
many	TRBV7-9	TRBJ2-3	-	CASSRTPDRSDTQYF	TGTGCCAGCAGCAGAACTCCGGACAGATCAGATACGCAGTATTTT
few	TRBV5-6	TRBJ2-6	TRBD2	CASSPTPRVAGGPVSGANVLTF	TGTGCCAGCAGCCCCACACCCCGGGTAGCGGGGGGGCCAGTCTCTGGGGCCAACGTCCTGACTTTC
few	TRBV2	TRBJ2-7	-	CASSENGQPSSYEQYF	TGTGCCAGCAGTGAAAATGGCCAACCGAGCTCCTACGAGCAGTACTTC
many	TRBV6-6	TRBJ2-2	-	CAIAGGELFF	TGTGCCATCGCGGGGGGGGAGCTGTTTTTT
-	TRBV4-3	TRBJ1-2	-	CASSQDWRGGSYGYTF	TGCGCCAGCAGCCAAGATTGGAGGGGGGGCTCCTATGGCTACACCTTC
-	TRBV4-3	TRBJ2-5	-	CASSQGTGTAYQETQYF	TGCGCCAGCAGCCAGGGAACCGGGACCGCGTACCAAGAGACCCAGTACTTC
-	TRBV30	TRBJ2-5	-	CAWRGYLTQYF	TGTGCCTGGAGGGGGTATTTGACCCAGTACTTC
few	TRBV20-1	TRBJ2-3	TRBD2	CSAHGLADTDTQYF	TGCAGTGCACATGGACTAGCGGATACAGATACGCAGTATTTT
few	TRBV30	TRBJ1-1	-	CAWSVQPEAFF	TGTGCCTGGAGTGTACAGCCTGAAGCTTTCTTT
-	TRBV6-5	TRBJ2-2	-	CASSHVWGRDVNTGELFF	TGTGCCAGCAGCCACGTTTGGGGCAGGGACGTGAACACCGGGGAGCTGTTTTTT
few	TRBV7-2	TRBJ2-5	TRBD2	CASSFSGGPGETQYF	TGTGCCAGCAGCTTCAGCGGGGGACCCGGTGAGACCCAGTACTTC
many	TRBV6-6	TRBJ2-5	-	CASSYSTPADQETQYF	TGTGCCAGCAGTTACTCAACTCCAGCGGACCAAGAGACCCAGTACTTC
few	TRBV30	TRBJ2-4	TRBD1	CAWSQQGGAKNIQYF	TGTGCCTGGAGTCAACAGGGGGGTGCCAAAAACATTCAGTACTTC
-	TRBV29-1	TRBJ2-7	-	CSVVKTGSYEQYF	TGCAGCGTGGTAAAGACAGGCTCCTACGAGCAGTACTTC
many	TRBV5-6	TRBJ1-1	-	CASSFYGQGVKAEAFF	TGTGCCAGCAGCTTTTATGGGCAGGGTGTGAAGGCTGAAGCTTTCTTT
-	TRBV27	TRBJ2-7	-	CASSFLNGDKQYF	TGTGCCAGCAGTTTCCTGAACGGGGACAAGCAGTACTTC
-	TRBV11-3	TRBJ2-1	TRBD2	CASSLDRVAGGEDEQFF	TGTGCCAGCAGCTTAGATCGGGTAGCGGGAGGCGAGGATGAGCAGTTCTTC
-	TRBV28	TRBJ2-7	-	CAGSWRGSYEQYF	TGTGCCGGCAGTTGGAGGGGCTCCTACGAGCAGTACTTC
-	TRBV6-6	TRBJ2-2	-	CASSYVVGELFF	TGTGCCAGCAGTTACGTGGTCGGGGAGCTGTTTTTT
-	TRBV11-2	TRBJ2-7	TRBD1	CASSLGPGQGYEQCF	TGTGCCAGCAGCTTAGGTCCGGGACAGGGCTACGAGCAGTGCTTC
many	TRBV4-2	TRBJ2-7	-	CASSQEAGRSYEQYF	TGTGCCAGCAGCCAAGAGGCAGGGCGGTCCTACGAGCAGTACTTC
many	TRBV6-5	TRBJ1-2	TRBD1	CASSYSKRGLGGYTF	TGTGCCAGCAGTTACTCGAAAAGGGGGCTAGGAGGCTACACCTTC
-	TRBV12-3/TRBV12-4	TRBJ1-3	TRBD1	CASSLTGYSGNTIYF	TGTGCCAGCAGTTTGACAGGGTACTCTGGAAACACCATATATTTT
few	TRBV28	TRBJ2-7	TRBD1	CASSPIQGASYEQYF	TGTGCCAGCAGCCCAATACAGGGGGCTTCATACGAGCAGTACTTC
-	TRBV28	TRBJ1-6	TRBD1	CASGFVLGQDYNSPLHF	TGTGCCAGCGGTTTTGTTCTGGGACAGGACTATAATTCACCCCTCCACTTT
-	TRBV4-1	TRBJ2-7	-	CASSPTIAAPYEQYF	TGCGCCAGCAGCCCAACAATAGCGGCCCCCTACGAGCAGTACTTC